This T cell receptor (beta chain) derives from a study of patients and donors after allogeneic stem cell transplantation. The CDR3 is 14 amino acids. The germline V and J ends were trimmed by 6 bases and 5 bases, with 16 bases remaining between them. Germline CDR1 and CDR2: MDHEN and SYDVKM. TCRdb itself ran the RT-PCR reads through MiXCR, one entry per CDR3 protein. The sample records about 90,000 distinct CDR3 sequences, under 50% being singletons. The TCR originated in a human donor who was either an allogeneic HSCT recipient or a stem cell or donor lymphocyte infusion donor (not recorded which). It is not recorded whose cells these are; they may come from a transplant donor. The specimen was blood, either unsorted or a sorted T cell fraction (not recorded which). This rearrangement joins TRBV28 to TRBJ1-1; the D gene is possibly TRBD1 (5 bases). CDR3 bases: TGTGCCAGCAGCTCATCCGGATGGGGGACTGAAGCTTTCTTT. Protein sequence: CASSSSGWGTEAFF. Based on the CDR3 plus reference TRBV28 and TRBJ1-1, the full variable domain is DVKVTQSSRYLVKRTGEKVFLECVQDMDHENMFWYRQDPGLGLRLIYFSYDVKMKEKGDIPEGYSVSREKKERFSLILESASTNQTSMYLCASSSSGWGTEAFFGQGTRLTVV.